Listed below are T cell receptor beta chains from one sample, sequenced in a study of blood T cell repertoires in COVID-19. Clones were sequenced by immunoSEQ multiplex PCR, and TCRdb holds only the in-frame ones, with some missing. The sample lists approximately 300,000 clones, 86% occurring once. Sequencing was done on a sample of peripheral blood. The receptors shown here come from a woman between 45 and 65 years old with acute or convalescent COVID-19. Each CDR3 is given with its conserved first and last residue. Some rows have no size entry. The others give once, few or many, or a class for an expanded clone.

TRBJ1-5	TRBV30	NA	CAWSLRISQPQHF
TRBJ1-2	TRBV28	NA	CASSPGPSWGYTF
TRBJ2-5	TRBV7-2	once	CASSRQGAEETQYF
TRBJ2-2	TRBV4-1	once	CASSQDPARLAANTGELFF
TRBJ1-1	TRBV18	few	CASSLLLREAFF
TRBJ1-2	TRBV7-3	NA	CASSLGGGSNYGYTF
TRBJ2-1	TRBV5-4	NA	CASSLWREGVDEQFF
TRBJ2-3	TRBV2	NA	CASSALGGRAADTQYF
TRBJ2-1	TRBV27	NA	CASSLSVEREFNEQFF
TRBJ1-1	TRBV3-1/TRBV3-2	NA	CASSQDSGVDTEAFF
TRBJ2-1	TRBV29-1	NA	CSVDGRVGGHNEQFF
TRBJ1-6	TRBV7-2	once	CASSLDHGTGTRPLHF
TRBJ1-3	TRBV7-9	NA	CASSLSGNTIYF
TRBJ2-7	TRBV5-8	NA	CASSLTDSYEQYF
TRBJ2-7	TRBV28	NA	CASSFPGGSYEQYF